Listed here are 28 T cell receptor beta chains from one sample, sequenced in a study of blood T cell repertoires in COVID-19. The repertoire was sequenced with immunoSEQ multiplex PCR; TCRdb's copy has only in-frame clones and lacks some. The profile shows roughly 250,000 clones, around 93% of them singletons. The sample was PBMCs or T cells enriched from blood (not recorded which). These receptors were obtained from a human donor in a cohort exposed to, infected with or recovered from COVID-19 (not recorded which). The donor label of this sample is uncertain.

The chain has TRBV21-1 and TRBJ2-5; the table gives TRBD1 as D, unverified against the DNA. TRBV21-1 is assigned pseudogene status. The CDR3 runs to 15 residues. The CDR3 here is CASSKVRGLQETQYF. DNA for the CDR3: TGTGCCAGCAGCAAAGTGAGGGGGCTGCAGGAGACCCAGTACTTC.

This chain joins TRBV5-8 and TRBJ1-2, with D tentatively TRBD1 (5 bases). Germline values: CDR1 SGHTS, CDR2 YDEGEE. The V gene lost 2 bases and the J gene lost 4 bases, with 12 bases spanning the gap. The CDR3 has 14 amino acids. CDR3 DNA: TGTGCCAGCAGCTTCGGCAGGGATGGCTATGGCTACACCTTC. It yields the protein CASSFGRDGYGYTF.

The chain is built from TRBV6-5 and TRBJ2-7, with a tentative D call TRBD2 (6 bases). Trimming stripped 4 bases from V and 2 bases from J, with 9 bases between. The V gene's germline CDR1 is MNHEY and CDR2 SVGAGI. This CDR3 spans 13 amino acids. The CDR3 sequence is CASSLRTTYEQYF. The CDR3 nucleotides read TGTGCCAGCAGTTTGCGGACTACCTACGAGCAGTACTTC.

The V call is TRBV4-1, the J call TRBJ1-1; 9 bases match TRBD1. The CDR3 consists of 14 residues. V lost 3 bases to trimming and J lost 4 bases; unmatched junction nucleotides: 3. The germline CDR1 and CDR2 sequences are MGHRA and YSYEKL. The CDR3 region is CASSHGQGSTEAFF. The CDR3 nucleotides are TGCGCCAGCAGCCATGGACAGGGGAGCACTGAAGCTTTCTTT.

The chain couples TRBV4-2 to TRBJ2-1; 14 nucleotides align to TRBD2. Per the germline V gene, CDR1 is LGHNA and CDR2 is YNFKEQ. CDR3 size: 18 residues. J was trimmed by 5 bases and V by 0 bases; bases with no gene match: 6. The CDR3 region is CASSQEARLAGGNNEQFF. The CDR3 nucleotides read TGTGCCAGCAGCCAAGAGGCCCGACTAGCGGGGGGGAACAATGAGCAGTTCTTC.

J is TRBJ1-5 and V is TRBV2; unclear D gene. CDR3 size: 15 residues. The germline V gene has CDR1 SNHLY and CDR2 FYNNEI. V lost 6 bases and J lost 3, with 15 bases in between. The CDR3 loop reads CASSFGRADNQPQHF. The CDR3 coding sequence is TGTGCCAGCAGCTTTGGGAGGGCCGACAATCAGCCCCAGCATTTT.

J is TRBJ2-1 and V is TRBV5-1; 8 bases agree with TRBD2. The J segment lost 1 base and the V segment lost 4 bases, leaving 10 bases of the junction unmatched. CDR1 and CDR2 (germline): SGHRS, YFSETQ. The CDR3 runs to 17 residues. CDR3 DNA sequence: TGCGCCAGCAGCCCCGGAGGTAGCGGGGCGTCCTACAATGAGCAGTTCTTC. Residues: CASSPGGSGASYNEQFF.

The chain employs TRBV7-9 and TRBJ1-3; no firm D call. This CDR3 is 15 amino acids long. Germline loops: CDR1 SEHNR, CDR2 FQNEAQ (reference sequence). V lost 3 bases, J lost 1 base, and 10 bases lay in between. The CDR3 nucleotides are TGTGCCAGCAGCTTCACAGCTACTTCTGGAAACACCATATATTTT. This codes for CASSFTATSGNTIYF.

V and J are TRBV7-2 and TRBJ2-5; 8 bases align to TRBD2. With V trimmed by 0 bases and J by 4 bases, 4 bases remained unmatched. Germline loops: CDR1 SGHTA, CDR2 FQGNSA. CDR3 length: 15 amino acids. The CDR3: CASSLAGAGGETQYF. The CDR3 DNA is TGTGCCAGCAGCTTAGCAGGGGCGGGGGGAGAGACCCAGTACTTC.

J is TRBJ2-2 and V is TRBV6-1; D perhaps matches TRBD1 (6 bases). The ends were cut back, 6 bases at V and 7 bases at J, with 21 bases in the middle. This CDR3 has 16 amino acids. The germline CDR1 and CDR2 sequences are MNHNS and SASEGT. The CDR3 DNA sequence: TGTGCCAGCAGCGAACCGGGACACCCTCGGAGCGGGGAGCTGTTTTTT. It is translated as CASSEPGHPRSGELFF.

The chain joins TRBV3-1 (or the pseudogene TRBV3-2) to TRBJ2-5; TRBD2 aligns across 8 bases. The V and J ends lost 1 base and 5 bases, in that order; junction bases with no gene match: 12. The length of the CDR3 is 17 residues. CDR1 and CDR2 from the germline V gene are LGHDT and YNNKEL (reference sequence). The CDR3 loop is CASSQVNAGGRLETQYF. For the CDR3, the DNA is TGTGCCAGCAGCCAAGTTAATGCGGGGGGCAGGTTGGAGACCCAGTACTTC.

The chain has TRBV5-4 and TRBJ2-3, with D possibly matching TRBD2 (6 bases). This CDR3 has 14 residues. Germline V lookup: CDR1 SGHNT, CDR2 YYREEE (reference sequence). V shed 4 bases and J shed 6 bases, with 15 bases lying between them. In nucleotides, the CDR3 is TGTGCCAGCAGCCGCCAGGAGGGAGGCGATACGCAGTATTTT. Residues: CASSRQEGGDTQYF.

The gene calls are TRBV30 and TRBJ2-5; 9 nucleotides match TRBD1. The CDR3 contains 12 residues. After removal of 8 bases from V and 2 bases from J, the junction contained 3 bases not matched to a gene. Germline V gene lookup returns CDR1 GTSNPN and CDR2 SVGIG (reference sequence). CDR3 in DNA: TGTGCCCGCGGGACAGGGCAAGAGACCCAGTACTTC. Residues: CARGTGQETQYF.

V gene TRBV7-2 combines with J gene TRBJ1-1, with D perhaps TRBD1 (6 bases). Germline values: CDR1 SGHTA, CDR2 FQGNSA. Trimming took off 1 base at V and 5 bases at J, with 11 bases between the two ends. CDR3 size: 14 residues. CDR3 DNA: TGTGCCAGCAGCTTAGACAGGGTCGAAACTGAAGCTTTCTTT. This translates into CASSLDRVETEAFF.

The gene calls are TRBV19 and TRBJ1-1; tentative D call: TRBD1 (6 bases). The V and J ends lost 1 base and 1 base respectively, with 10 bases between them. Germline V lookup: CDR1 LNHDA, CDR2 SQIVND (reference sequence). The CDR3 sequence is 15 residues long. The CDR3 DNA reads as TGTGCCAGTAGTATAGGAGGACAGACGAACACTGAAGCTTTCTTT. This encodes CASSIGGQTNTEAFF.

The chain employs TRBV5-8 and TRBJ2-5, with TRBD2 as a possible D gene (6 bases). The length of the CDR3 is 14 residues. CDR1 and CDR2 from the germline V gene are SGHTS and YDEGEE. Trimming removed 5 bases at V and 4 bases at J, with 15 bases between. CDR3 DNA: TGTGCCAGCAGATGGGACTCCGGGGGAGAGACCCAGTACTTC. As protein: CASRWDSGGETQYF.

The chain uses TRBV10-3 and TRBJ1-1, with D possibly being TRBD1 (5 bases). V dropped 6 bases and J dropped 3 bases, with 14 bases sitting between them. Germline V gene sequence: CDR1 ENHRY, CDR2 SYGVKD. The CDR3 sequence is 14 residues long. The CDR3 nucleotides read TGTGCCATCAGACCCTCAGGGCAGGACACTGAAGCTTTCTTT. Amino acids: CAIRPSGQDTEAFF.

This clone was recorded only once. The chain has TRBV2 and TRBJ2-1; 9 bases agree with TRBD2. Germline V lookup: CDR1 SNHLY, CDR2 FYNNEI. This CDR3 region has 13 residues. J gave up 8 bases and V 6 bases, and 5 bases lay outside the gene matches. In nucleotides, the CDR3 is TGTGCCAGCAGAGGGACTAGCAGCGATGAGCAGTTCTTC. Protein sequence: CASRGTSSDEQFF. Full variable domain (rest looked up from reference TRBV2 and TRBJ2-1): EPEVTQTPSHQVTQMGQEVILRCVPISNHLYFYWYRQILGQKVEFLVSFYNNEISEKSEIFDDQFSVERPDGSNFTLKIRSTKLEDSAMYFCASRGTSSDEQFFGPGTRLTVL.

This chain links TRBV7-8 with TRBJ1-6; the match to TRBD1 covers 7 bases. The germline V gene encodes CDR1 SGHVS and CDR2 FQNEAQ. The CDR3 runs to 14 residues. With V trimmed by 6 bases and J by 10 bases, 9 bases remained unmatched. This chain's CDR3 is CASRPGGTGSPLHF. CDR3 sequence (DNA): TGTGCCAGCAGGCCAGGGGGTACCGGGTCACCCCTCCACTTT.

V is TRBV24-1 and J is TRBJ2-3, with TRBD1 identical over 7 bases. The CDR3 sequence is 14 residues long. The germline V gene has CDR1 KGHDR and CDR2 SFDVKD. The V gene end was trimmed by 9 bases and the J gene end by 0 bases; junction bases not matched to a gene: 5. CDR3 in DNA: TGTGCCACCCAGTCGGACAGGAGCACAGATACGCAGTATTTT. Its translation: CATQSDRSTDTQYF.

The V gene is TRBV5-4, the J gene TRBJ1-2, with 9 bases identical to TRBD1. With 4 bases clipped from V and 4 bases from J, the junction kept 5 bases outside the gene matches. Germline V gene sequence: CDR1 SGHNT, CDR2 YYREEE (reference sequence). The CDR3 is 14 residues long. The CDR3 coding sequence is TGTGCCAGCAGCATGGGGACAGGGCGCTATGGCTACACCTTC. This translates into CASSMGTGRYGYTF.

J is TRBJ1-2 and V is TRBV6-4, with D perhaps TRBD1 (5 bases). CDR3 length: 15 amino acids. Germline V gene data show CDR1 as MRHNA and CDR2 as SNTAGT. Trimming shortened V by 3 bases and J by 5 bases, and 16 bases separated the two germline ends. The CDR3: CASSESVQGSYGYTF. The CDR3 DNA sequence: TGTGCCAGCAGTGAATCTGTTCAGGGAAGTTATGGCTACACCTTC.

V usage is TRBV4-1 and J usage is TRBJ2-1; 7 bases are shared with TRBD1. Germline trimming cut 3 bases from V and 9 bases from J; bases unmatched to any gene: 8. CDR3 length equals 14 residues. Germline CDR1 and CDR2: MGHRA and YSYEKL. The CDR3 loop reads CASSHLEGAGEQFF. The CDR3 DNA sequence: TGCGCCAGCAGCCATCTAGAGGGGGCGGGTGAGCAGTTCTTC.

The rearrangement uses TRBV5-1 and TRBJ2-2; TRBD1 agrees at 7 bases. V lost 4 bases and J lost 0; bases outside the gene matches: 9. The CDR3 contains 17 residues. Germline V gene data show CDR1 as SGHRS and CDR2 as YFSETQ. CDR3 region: CASSPRTGRSNTGELFF. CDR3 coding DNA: TGCGCCAGCAGCCCCCGGACAGGAAGGTCGAACACCGGGGAGCTGTTTTTT.

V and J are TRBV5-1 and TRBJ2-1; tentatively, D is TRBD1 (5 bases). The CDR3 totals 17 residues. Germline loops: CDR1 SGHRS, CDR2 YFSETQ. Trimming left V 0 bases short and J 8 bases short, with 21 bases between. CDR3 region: CASSLVYWGLWGDEQFF. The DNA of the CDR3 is TGCGCCAGCAGCTTGGTGTATTGGGGCCTATGGGGCGATGAGCAGTTCTTC.

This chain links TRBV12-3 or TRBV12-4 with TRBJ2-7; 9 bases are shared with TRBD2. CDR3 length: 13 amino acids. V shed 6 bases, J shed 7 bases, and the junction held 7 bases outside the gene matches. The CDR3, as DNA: TGTGCCAGCAGGGGCGGGGGGGCGGAAGAGCAGTACTTC. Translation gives CASRGGGAEEQYF.

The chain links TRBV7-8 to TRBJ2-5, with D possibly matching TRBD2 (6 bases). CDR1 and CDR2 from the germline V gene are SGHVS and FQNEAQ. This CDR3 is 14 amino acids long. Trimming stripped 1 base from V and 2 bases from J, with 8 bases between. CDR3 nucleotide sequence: TGTGCCAGCAGCTTAGTAGCGGTACAAGAGACCCAGTACTTC. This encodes CASSLVAVQETQYF.

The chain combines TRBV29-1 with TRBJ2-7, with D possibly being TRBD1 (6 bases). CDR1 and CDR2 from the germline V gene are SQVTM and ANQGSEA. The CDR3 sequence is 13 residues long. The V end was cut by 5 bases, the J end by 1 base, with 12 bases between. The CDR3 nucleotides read TGCAGCGTTTCGGACAGTCGATCCTACGAGCAGTACTTC. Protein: CSVSDSRSYEQYF.